Listed below are T cell receptor beta chains from one sample, sequenced in a study of blood T cell repertoires in COVID-19. Sequencing used immunoSEQ multiplex PCR; TCRdb keeps in-frame clones, though not all of them. This sample has 350,000 to 450,000 clones, with around 87% found just once. The material sequenced was PBMCs or T cells enriched from blood (not recorded which). These receptors all stem from a man aged 40-55 years in a cohort exposed to, infected with or recovered from COVID-19 (not recorded which). The CDR3 runs from the conserved cysteine through the conserved F or W.

v_call cdr3_length cdr3_aa
TRBV6-5 16 CASSYSRDRARREQFF
TRBV5-1 16 CASSLLAGGATGELFF
TRBV24-1 17 CATSDDSGEASGNTIYF
TRBV6-1 16 CASSEAPAGPALGYTF
TRBV28 17 CASSLRWGRARSTEAFF
TRBV28 14 CASFPGQGAGEQYF
TRBV3-1/TRBV3-2 18 CASSQDPRGIDMNTEAFF
TRBV7-9 15 CASSLSGGRYNEQFF
TRBV9 13 CASSVAGANVLTF
TRBV18 14 CASSETGIGETQYF
TRBV21-1 16 CASRSGLATLRTEAFF
TRBV7-8 16 CASSPARGSYSYEQYF
TRBV10-1 16 CASSAEGLGPYNEQFF
TRBV15 14 CATSRDREVDEQFF
TRBV27 14 CASSLNRATGELFF
TRBV19 17 CASTQTGQSLYGNTIYF
TRBV12-5 18 CASGFNGTNGFCQNIQYF
TRBV6-5 14 CASSRDRGGTEAFF
TRBV4-1 16 CASSQAPLGVRETQYF
TRBV5-1 15 CASSPGDSTGYGYTF
TRBV5-1 15 CASALGIASSYEQYF
TRBV27 13 CASRTGGASEQYF
TRBV19 13 CASSRTGETEAFF
TRBV28 17 CASSSSSGAKRNSPLHF
TRBV19 16 CASSSKRGNMYSEQYF
TRBV4-1 15 CASSQETGAVKTQYF
TRBV12-5 19 CASGLVPGGLIFYNSPLHF
TRBV3-1/TRBV3-2 13 CASSQGVPGELFF
TRBV5-4 14 CASSWDRGHSPLHF
TRBV28 15 CASSFWRSSTPEAFF
TRBV3-1/TRBV3-2 15 CASRPSGQLAYEQYF
TRBV4-2 17 CASSPHAARRTTDTQYF
TRBV6-5 14 CASSWTGEAGELFF
TRBV19 13 CASRVAGSDTQYF
TRBV3-1/TRBV3-2 15 CASSKQAIRADTQYF
TRBV18 13 CASSTRGQDGYTF
TRBV19 15 CASWGGHPNTGELFF
TRBV24-1 14 CATSDFGRNYGYTF
TRBV11-3 14 CASSLSGQGSEAFF
TRBV18 16 CASSQDRRATNEKLFF
TRBV29-1 14 CSGGSGLSNEKLFF
TRBV20-1 20 CSASLAFRASGRGGSYEQYF
TRBV3-1/TRBV3-2 11 CASSYTGTVSF